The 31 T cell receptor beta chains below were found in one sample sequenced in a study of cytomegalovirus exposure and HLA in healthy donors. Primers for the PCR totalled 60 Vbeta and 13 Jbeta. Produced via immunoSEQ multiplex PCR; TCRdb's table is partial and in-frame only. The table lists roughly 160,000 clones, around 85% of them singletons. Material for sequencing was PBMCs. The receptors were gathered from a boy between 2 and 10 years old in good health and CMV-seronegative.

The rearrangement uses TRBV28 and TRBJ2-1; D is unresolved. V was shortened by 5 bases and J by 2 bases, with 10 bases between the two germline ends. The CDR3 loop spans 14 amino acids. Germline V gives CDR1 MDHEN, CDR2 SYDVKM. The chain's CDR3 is CASSQLIPYNEQFF. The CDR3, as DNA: TGTGCCAGCAGTCAGTTGATACCCTACAATGAGCAGTTCTTC.

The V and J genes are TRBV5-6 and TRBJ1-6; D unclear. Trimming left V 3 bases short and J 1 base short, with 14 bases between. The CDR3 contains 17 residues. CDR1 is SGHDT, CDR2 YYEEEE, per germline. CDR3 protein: CASSSPKPRSYNSPLHF. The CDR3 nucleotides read TGTGCCAGCAGCTCACCAAAACCGAGGTCCTATAATTCACCCCTCCACTTT.

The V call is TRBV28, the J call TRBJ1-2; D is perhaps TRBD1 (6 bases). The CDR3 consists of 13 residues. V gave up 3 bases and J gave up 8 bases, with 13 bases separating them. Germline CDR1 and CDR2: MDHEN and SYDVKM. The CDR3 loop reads CASSFGGRLGYTF. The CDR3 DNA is TGTGCCAGCAGTTTCGGGGGGCGTCTAGGCTACACCTTC.

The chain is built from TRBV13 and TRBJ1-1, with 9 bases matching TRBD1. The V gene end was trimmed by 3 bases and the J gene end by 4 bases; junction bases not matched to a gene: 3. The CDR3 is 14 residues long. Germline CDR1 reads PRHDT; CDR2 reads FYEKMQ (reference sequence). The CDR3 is CASSFGTGSTEAFF. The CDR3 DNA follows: TGTGCCAGCAGCTTTGGGACAGGGAGCACTGAAGCTTTCTTT.

The CDR3 is CASSDSGTGEQFF. As DNA, the CDR3 is TGTGCCAGCAGTGACTCCGGGACAGGCGAGCAGTTCTTC. The chain has TRBV6-4 and TRBJ2-1, with 8 bases aligning to TRBD1. The germline CDR1 and CDR2 sequences are MRHNA and SNTAGT. V shed 0 bases, J shed 10 bases, and the junction held 2 bases outside the gene matches. The CDR3 loop spans 13 amino acids.

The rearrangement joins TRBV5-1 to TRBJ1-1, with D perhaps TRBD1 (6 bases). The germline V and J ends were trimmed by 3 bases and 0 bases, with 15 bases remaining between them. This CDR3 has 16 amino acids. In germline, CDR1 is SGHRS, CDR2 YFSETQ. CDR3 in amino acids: CASSSQGQVMNTEAFF. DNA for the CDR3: TGCGCCAGCAGCTCCCAGGGACAAGTCATGAACACTGAAGCTTTCTTT.

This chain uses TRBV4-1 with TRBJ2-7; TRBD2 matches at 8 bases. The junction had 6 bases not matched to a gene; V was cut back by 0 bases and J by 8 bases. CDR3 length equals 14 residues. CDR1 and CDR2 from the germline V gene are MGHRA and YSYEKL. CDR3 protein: CASSQDGIAGKQYF. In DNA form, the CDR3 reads TGCGCCAGCAGCCAAGATGGGATAGCGGGGAAGCAGTACTTC.

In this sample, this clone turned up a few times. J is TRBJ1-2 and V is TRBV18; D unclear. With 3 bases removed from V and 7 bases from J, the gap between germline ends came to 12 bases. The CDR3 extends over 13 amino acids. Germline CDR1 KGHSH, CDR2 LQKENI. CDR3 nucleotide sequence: TGTGCCAGCTCACCCGGAAGTTCGGGTGGCTACACCTTC. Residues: CASSPGSSGGYTF.

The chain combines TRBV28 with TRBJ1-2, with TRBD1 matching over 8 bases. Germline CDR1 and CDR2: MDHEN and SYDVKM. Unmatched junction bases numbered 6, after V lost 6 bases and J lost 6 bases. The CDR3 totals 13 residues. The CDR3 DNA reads TGTGCCAGCAGGAGAGACAGGGGAGATGGCTACACCTTC. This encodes CASRRDRGDGYTF.

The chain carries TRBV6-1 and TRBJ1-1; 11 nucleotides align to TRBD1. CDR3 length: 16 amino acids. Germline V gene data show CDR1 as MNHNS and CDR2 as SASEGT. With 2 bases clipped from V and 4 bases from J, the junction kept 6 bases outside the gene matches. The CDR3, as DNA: TGTGCCAGCAGTGAAAGGACAGGGGGCGCCGGCACTGAAGCTTTCTTT. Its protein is CASSERTGGAGTEAFF.

CDR3 DNA: TGTGCCAGCAGTCCCTTTAAACGGGGAACCGGGGAGCTGTTTTTT. It is translated as CASSPFKRGTGELFF. V gene TRBV2 combines with J gene TRBJ2-2, with a tentative D call TRBD2 (5 bases). The CDR3 runs to 15 residues. Trimming cost V 5 bases and J 5 bases, with 15 bases left between them. From germline, CDR1 is SNHLY and CDR2 FYNNEI.

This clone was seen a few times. The CDR3 spells CASSLGGTGVRQFF. CDR3 DNA: TGTGCCAGCAGCTTAGGGGGGACAGGGGTTAGGCAGTTCTTC. The rearrangement joins TRBV11-3 to TRBJ2-1; 10 positions match TRBD1. This CDR3 comprises 14 residues. Looked up from germline, CDR1 is SGHNT and CDR2 is YENEEA. Trimming cost V 1 base and J 12 bases; bases outside gene matches: 6.

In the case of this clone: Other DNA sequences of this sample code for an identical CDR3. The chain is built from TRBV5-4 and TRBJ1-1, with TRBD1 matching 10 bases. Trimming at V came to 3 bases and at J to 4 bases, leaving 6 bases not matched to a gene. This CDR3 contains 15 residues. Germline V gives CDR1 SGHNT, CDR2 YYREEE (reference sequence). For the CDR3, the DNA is TGTGCCAGCAGCTGGGAAGGGACAGGGGCCACTGAAGCTTTCTTT. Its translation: CASSWEGTGATEAFF.

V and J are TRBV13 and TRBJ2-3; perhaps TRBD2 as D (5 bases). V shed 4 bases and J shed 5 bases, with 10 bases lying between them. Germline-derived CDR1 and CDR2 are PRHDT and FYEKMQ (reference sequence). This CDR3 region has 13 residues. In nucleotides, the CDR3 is TGTGCCAGCAGCTCCCCCGCGGGAGATACGCAGTATTTT. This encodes CASSSPAGDTQYF.

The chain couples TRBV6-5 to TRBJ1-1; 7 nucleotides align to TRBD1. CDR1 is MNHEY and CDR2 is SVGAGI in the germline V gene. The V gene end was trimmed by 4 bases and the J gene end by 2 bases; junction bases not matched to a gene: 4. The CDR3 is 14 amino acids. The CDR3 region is CASSSGTVNTEAFF. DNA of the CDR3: TGTGCCAGCAGTTCCGGGACAGTAAACACTGAAGCTTTCTTT.

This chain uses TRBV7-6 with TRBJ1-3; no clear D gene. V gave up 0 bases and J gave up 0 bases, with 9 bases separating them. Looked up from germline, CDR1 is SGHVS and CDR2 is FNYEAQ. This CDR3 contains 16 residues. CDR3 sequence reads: CASSLAAGPSGNTIYF. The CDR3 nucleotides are TGTGCCAGCAGCTTAGCGGCAGGCCCCTCTGGAAACACCATATATTTT.

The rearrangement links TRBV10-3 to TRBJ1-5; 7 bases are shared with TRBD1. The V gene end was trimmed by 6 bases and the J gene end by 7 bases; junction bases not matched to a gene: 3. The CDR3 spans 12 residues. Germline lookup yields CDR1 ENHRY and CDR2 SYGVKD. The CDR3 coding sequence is TGTGCCATCAGCGACAGGGCCCAGCCCCAGCATTTT. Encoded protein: CAISDRAQPQHF.

Here the CDR3 DNA reads TGTGCCAGCAGTTACGGGACAGGGGGCGGCTACACCTTC. Encoded protein: CASSYGTGGGYTF. This chain connects TRBV6-6 to TRBJ1-2, with 12 bases fitting TRBD1. The CDR3 has 13 residues. The V segment lost 2 bases and the J segment 8 bases; nucleotides outside the gene matches: 0. Per the germline V gene, CDR1 is MNHNY and CDR2 is SVGAGI (reference sequence).

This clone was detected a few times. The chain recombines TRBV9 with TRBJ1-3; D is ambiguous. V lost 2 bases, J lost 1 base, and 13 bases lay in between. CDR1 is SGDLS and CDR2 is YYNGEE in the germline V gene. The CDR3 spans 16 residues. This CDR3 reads CASSVSSARSGNTIYF. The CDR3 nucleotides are TGTGCCAGCAGCGTTAGCTCGGCACGTTCTGGAAACACCATATATTTT. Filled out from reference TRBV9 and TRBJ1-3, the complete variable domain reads DSGVTQTPKHLITATGQRVTLRCSPRSGDLSVYWYQQSLDQGLQFLIQYYNGEERAKGNILERFSAQQFPDLHSELNLSSLELGDSALYFCASSVSSARSGNTIYFGEGSWLTVV.

CDR3 nucleotides: TGTGCCAGCAGTTCCGGGACAGGGCCCACTGAAGCTTTCTTT. This sequence encodes CASSSGTGPTEAFF. This chain uses TRBV27 with TRBJ1-1; 9 bases fit TRBD1. CDR1 MNHEY and CDR2 SMNVEV come from the germline V gene (reference sequence). V shed 4 bases, J shed 4 bases, and the junction held 4 bases outside the gene matches. The CDR3 contains 14 residues.

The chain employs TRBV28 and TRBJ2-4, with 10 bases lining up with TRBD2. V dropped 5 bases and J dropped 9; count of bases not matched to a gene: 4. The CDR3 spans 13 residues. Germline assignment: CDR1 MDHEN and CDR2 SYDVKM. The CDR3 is CASSSGRVGIQYF. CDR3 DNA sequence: TGTGCCAGCAGTAGCGGGAGGGTTGGCATTCAGTACTTC.

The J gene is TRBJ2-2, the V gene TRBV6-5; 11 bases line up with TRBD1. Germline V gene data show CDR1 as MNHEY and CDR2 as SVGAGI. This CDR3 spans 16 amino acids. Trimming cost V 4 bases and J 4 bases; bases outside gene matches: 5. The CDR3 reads CASSFGQGAATGELFF. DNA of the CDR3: TGTGCCAGCAGTTTCGGACAGGGGGCGGCCACCGGGGAGCTGTTTTTT.

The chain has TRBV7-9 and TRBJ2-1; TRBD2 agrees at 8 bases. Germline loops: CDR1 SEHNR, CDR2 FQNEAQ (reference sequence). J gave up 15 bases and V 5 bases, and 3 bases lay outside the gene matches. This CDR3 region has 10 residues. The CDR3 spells CASSGLAPFF. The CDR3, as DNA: TGTGCCAGCAGCGGACTAGCCCCGTTCTTC.

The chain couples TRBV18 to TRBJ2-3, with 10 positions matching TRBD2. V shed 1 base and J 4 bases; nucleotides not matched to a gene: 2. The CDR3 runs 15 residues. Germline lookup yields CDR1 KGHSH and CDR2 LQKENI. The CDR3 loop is CASSPLAGGPDTQYF. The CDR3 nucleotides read TGTGCCAGCTCACCACTAGCGGGAGGCCCAGATACGCAGTATTTT.

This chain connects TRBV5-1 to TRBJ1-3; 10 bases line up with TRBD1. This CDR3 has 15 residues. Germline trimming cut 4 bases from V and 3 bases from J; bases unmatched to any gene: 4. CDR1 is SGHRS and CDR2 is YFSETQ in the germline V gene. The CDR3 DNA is TGCGCCAGCAGCCTCGACAGGGGGCTTGGAAACACCATATATTTT. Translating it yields CASSLDRGLGNTIYF.

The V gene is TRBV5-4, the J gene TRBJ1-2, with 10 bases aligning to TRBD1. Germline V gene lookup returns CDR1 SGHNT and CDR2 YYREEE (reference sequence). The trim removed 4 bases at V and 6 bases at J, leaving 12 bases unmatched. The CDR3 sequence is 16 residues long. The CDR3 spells CASSPIHGQGEDGYTF. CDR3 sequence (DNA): TGTGCCAGCAGCCCCATCCATGGACAGGGGGAGGATGGCTACACCTTC. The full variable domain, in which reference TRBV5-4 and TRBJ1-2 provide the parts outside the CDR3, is ETGVTQSPTHLIKTRGQQVTLRCSSQSGHNTVSWYQQALGQGPQFIFQYYREEENGRGNFPPRFSGLQFPNYSSELNVNALELDDSALYLCASSPIHGQGEDGYTFGSGTRLTVV.

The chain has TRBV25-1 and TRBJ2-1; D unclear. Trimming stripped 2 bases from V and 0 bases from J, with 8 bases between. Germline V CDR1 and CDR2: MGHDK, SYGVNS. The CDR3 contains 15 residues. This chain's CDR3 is CASSEGRSSYNEQFF. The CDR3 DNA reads TGTGCCAGCAGTGAAGGCAGAAGCTCCTACAATGAGCAGTTCTTC.

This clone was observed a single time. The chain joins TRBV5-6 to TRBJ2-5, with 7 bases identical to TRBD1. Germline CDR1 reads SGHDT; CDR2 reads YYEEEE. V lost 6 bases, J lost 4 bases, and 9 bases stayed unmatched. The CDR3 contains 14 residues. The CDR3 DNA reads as TGTGCCAGCACCCTACCGACAGGGTCAGAGACCCAGTACTTC. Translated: CASTLPTGSETQYF.

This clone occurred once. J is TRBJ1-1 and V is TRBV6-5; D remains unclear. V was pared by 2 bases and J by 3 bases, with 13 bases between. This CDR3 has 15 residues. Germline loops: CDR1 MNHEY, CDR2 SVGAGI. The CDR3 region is CASSYVAVVDTEAFF. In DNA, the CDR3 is TGTGCCAGCAGTTACGTGGCGGTAGTAGACACTGAAGCTTTCTTT.

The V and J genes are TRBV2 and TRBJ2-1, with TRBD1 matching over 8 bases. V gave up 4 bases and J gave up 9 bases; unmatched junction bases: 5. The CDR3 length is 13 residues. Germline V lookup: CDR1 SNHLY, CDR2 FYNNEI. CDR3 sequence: CASSGQGAGEQFF. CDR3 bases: TGTGCCAGCAGTGGGCAGGGGGCAGGTGAGCAGTTCTTC.

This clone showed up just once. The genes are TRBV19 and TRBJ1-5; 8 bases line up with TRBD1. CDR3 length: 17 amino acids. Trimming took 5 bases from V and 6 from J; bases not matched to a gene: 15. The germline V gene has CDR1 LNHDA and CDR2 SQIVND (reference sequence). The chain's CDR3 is CASSVPLTGQGFQPQHF. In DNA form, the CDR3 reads TGTGCCAGTAGTGTCCCGTTGACAGGACAGGGCTTTCAGCCCCAGCATTTT.